This TCR beta chain was recorded in a study of T cells in Graves' hyperthyroidism and ophthalmopathy (dated by TCRdb to the late 2010s). For the wider study: Peripheral blood was sampled at the time of initial diagnosis, prior to any treatment. A discovery cohort of 95 to 100 patients, 43 with Graves' ophthalmopathy and 57 with stable Graves' hyperthyroidism, was used to find distinguishing TCR V-J signatures. Whether ophthalmopathy could be predicted prospectively was tested in an independent validation cohort made up of 18 to 20 hyperthyroidism patients plus 17 patients who later progressed to ophthalmopathy. For training and testing, the 80 to 100 patients in the discovery cohort were randomly divided in a 7:3 ratio. The study also compared thyroid tissue and blood T-cell repertoires from more than five Graves' hyperthyroidism patients. After sampling, hyperthyroidism patients received methimazole starting at 30 mg daily, and ophthalmopathy patients received high-dose intravenous methylprednisolone. The paper describes TCR Vbeta CDR3 sequencing of 135 peripheral blood samples, made up of roughly 40 ophthalmopathy patients, over 70 hyperthyroidism patients and 17 progressor patients.

Amplification of TCR beta CDR3 regions was carried out from RNA transcripts. For the first round of RT-PCR on the TCR CDR3, the HTBI primer set was used together with the Qiagen OneStep RT-PCR kit. The libraries were constructed in a second round of multiplex PCR and then size-selected and purified. Sequencing of the libraries was done on an Illumina HiSeq2000 using paired-end 100 bp reads. The original methods were these. Raw data were processed with SOAPnuke, discarding reads with adapters, uncalled bases, mean Phred below 15, or no exact constant-primer or identifier match. COPE v1.2.5 was used to merge high-quality paired reads, and clonotypes were defined as unique nucleotide sequences. Clonotypes were aligned to IMGT TRBV, TRBD and TRBJ reference segments using MiTCR v1.1. The analysis included only V-J combinations with a frequency above 0.0001, which together covered 98% to 99.2% of the repertoires. The TCS score was defined as the ratio of F50 (clonal expansion) to E x V (chaos), calculated using BLOSUM62-based TCRdist between CDR3 peptides within each V-J. Welch's t-statistics and random forest reduced 500 to 650 V-J features to 13, which were used in a naive Bayes classifier (R e1071). TCRdb itself trimmed the public reads at Q25 with fastp, ran MiXCR and retained productive beta chains. Every distinct CDR3 protein forms one entry, paired with its most common genes and DNA. None of the V and J calls come from the authors' own analysis; TCRdb made them. Counted in this sample were 500,000 to 750,000 distinct CDR3 sequences; 13% to 15% of them appeared once. The ten largest make up about 7% of the sample.

This clonotype was observed a few times. What antigen it recognizes has not been identified. Base quality data are lacking; no much larger clone is found one base away. What the authors observed across the whole study: In cross-validation, a model built on a 13 V-J signature told ophthalmopathy apart from stable hyperthyroidism with roughly 87% sensitivity and about 81% specificity, and in testing the same model reached 80%/75%. Sample size was not statistically predetermined, and blinding of investigators to group allocation was not performed. In validation, the model predicted progression to ophthalmopathy with 65% to 71% sensitivity and 72% to 85% specificity, a median of around six months before onset. Blood samples also contained most of the expanded thyroid clonotypes (frequency above 0.001), which suggests that blood repertoires may reflect thyroid immune responses.

Moderately to severely active disease, a Clinical Activity Score of at least 3, a NOSPECS grade of at least 4, and a duration under 3 months were present in ophthalmopathy patients. Patients with uncontrolled infections, other autoimmune diseases, pregnancy or lactation were excluded. Diagnoses were based on clinical symptoms, serum thyroxine and TRAb, thyroid ultrasound and orbital computed tomography. Ficoll-Paque density gradient centrifugation was used to isolate PBMCs from 10 ml of fresh peripheral blood. Trizol reagent was used to extract total RNA, and RNA quality was then checked on an Agilent 2100 Bioanalyzer. From the cysteine up to the phenylalanine, the CDR3 has a length of 14 residues. Only the CDR3 DNA is retained, 42 bases long and in frame from the first base. The germline V gene specifies LGHNA as CDR1 and YSLEER as CDR2. V was cut back by 0 bases and J by 0 bases, leaving a gap of 6 bases between them.

Sequenced sample: blood. The V and J segments used are TRBV4-3 and TRBJ2-7, with no confident D gene call. The sequence derives from a young woman with Graves' ophthalmopathy. The nucleotide sequence reads as follows: TGCGCCAGCAGCCAAGAACCCCGCTCCTACGAGCAGTACTTC. This gives the protein CASSQEPRSYEQYF.